Presented here are 32 T cell receptor beta chains from one specimen sequenced in a study of T cell changes during pregnancy in multiple sclerosis (dated by TCRdb to between 2018 and 2021). The receptor library was made with the immunoSEQ multiplex PCR assay. TCRdb provides this immuneACCESS table in a form limited to in-frame rearrangements. Some clones are lacking; in checked studies, under half of them reflect an unresolved V gene, and why the rest are absent is not known. Recorded for this sample are about 20,000 clones; roughly 89% of them occurred a single time. Jointly, the top ten make up 5% to 5.5% of the sample. This specimen consisted of CD8+ T cells from peripheral blood mononuclear cells, obtained in the second trimester of pregnancy. Receptor source: a female donor in good health, enrolled as a control in a pregnancy study.

The chain has TRBV4-3 and TRBJ2-7; the D is unclear. V gave up 0 bases and J gave up 2 bases, with 11 bases separating them. The CDR3 is 15 amino acids. Germline V CDR1 and CDR2: LGHNA, YSLEER. The chain's CDR3 is CASSQDAAYAYEQYF. As DNA, the CDR3 is TGCGCCAGCAGCCAAGATGCAGCGTACGCCTACGAGCAGTACTTC.

V usage is TRBV15 and J usage is TRBJ1-2; 7 bases map to TRBD1. Germline V lookup: CDR1 LNHNV, CDR2 YYDKDF (reference sequence). The trim removed 1 base at V and 7 bases at J, leaving 9 bases unmatched. The CDR3 has 15 amino acids. The CDR3 protein is CATSRGTRGLVGYTF. Here the CDR3 DNA reads TGTGCCACCAGCAGAGGAACGAGGGGGCTGGTTGGCTACACCTTC.

The chain employs TRBV15 and TRBJ1-5; no clear D. The CDR3 extends over 16 amino acids. V lost 9 bases and J 0 bases, leaving 18 bases between the germline ends. The V gene's germline CDR1 is LNHNV and CDR2 YYDKDF (reference sequence). CDR3 in DNA: TGTGCCACTACGAGCGGTGGGCCGAATAGCAATCAGCCCCAGCATTTT. The encoded protein is CATTSGGPNSNQPQHF.

The V call is TRBV6-6, the J call TRBJ1-1; TRBD1 aligns across 9 bases. Looked up from germline, CDR1 is MNHNY and CDR2 is SVGAGI (reference sequence). J lost 0 bases, V lost 2 bases, and 4 bases had no gene match. This CDR3 is built from 16 residues. This CDR3 reads CASSYLTGGVNTEAFF. The CDR3, as DNA: TGTGCCAGCAGTTACCTGACAGGGGGTGTGAACACTGAAGCTTTCTTT.

This chain links TRBV12-5 with TRBJ1-5, with unresolved D. Germline V gene sequence: CDR1 LGHNT, CDR2 FRNRAP. V was pared by 4 bases and J by 5 bases, with 15 bases between. There are 15 residues in the CDR3. DNA of the CDR3: TGTGCTAGTGGTTCCTCATCGGCGGGCGATCAGCCCCAGCATTTT. Its translation is CASGSSSAGDQPQHF.

The CDR3 region is CASSPTGTDQETQYF. DNA of the CDR3: TGTGCCAGCAGCCCCACGGGGACAGACCAAGAGACCCAGTACTTC. The chain recombines TRBV9 with TRBJ2-5; 7 bases line up with TRBD1. V was clipped by 4 bases and J by 0 bases; unmatched bases: 6. The germline gives CDR1 SGDLS, CDR2 YYNGEE. The CDR3 covers 15 residues. The entire variable domain, with the rest obtained from reference TRBV9 and TRBJ2-5, is as follows: DSGVTQTPKHLITATGQRVTLRCSPRSGDLSVYWYQQSLDQGLQFLIQYYNGEERAKGNILERFSAQQFPDLHSELNLSSLELGDSALYFCASSPTGTDQETQYFGPGTRLLVL.

V is TRBV7-6 and J is TRBJ2-7, with D tentatively TRBD1 (5 bases). The CDR3 contains 14 residues. The germline V gene encodes CDR1 SGHVS and CDR2 FNYEAQ. V gave up 1 base and J gave up 4 bases, with 11 bases separating them. CDR3 in amino acids: CASSLEGVGYEQYF. CDR3 bases: TGTGCCAGCAGCTTAGAAGGGGTAGGTTACGAGCAGTACTTC.

This chain uses TRBV27 with TRBJ2-5; the match to TRBD2 covers 8 bases. The DNA end favors TRBJ2-7, so the J call may be wrong. This CDR3 region has 14 residues. CDR1 and CDR2 from the germline V gene are MNHEY and SMNVEV (reference sequence). CDR3 residues: CASSAGRAVYEQYF. DNA of the CDR3: TGTGCCAGCAGCGCCGGGAGGGCGGTTTACGAGCAGTACTTC.

This clone was seen a handful of times. The chain couples TRBV9 to TRBJ1-1; maybe TRBD1 (5 bases). V lost 3 bases and J 8 bases, leaving 11 bases between the germline ends. The CDR3 extends over 12 amino acids. The V gene's germline CDR1 is SGDLS and CDR2 YYNGEE. CDR3 residues: CASSEDSGEAFF. CDR3 nucleotides: TGTGCCAGCAGCGAAGACAGTGGGGAAGCTTTCTTT.

V usage is TRBV27 and J usage is TRBJ2-7; TRBD2 aligns across 10 bases. CDR1 and CDR2 (germline): MNHEY, SMNVEV (reference sequence). V dropped 7 bases and J dropped 5; count of bases not matched to a gene: 8. The CDR3 runs to 14 residues. This CDR3 is CASTRSGRIDEQYF. DNA of the CDR3: TGTGCCAGCACCCGTAGCGGGAGGATCGACGAGCAGTACTTC.

The rearrangement uses TRBV9 and TRBJ1-1; no firm D call. V lost 3 bases to trimming and J lost 0 bases, with 12 bases between them. The CDR3 sequence is 15 residues long. Germline CDR1 SGDLS, CDR2 YYNGEE. The CDR3 DNA sequence: TGTGCCAGCAGCGGAAACAGCCCCATGAACACTGAAGCTTTCTTT. It yields the protein CASSGNSPMNTEAFF.

This clone turned up a few times. The CDR3 is CASKRLAGEVYEQYF. The CDR3 coding sequence is TGTGCCAGTAAACGGCTAGCGGGGGAGGTCTACGAGCAGTACTTC. The V call is TRBV19, the J call TRBJ2-7, with 10 bases matching TRBD2. There are 15 residues in the CDR3. V lost 7 bases to trimming and J lost 3 bases; unmatched junction nucleotides: 9. Germline V gives CDR1 LNHDA, CDR2 SQIVND (reference sequence). Full variable domain (missing parts from reference TRBV19 and TRBJ2-7): DGGITQSPKYLFRKEGQNVTLSCEQNLNHDAMYWYRQDPGQGLRLIYYSQIVNDFQKGDIAEGYSVSREKKESFPLTVTSAQKNPTAFYLCASKRLAGEVYEQYFGPGTRLTVT.

This chain uses TRBV6-1 with TRBJ2-7; TRBD1 matches 9 bases. This CDR3 spans 17 amino acids. The V and J ends lost 3 bases and 0 bases, in that order; junction bases with no gene match: 9. The germline gives CDR1 MNHNS, CDR2 SASEGT. CDR3 in amino acids: CASSDVPGQGISYEQYF. CDR3 in DNA: TGTGCCAGCAGTGACGTTCCGGGACAGGGAATCTCCTACGAGCAGTACTTC.

This clone was recorded only once. The rearrangement joins TRBV5-6 to TRBJ1-4; TRBD1 agrees at 7 bases. The CDR3 is 14 residues long. The trim removed 4 bases at V and 4 bases at J, leaving 4 bases unmatched. The germline CDR1 and CDR2 sequences are SGHDT and YYEEEE. The CDR3 loop reads CASSPDRSNEKLFF. The CDR3 region has the DNA TGTGCCAGCAGCCCGGACAGGAGTAATGAAAAACTGTTTTTT.

CDR3 DNA sequence: TGTGCCAGCAGCTCCCGGGAAATACGGTACGCTGAAGCTTTCTTT. It codes for CASSSREIRYAEAFF. The chain uses TRBV13 and TRBJ1-1, with D unclear. The CDR3 has 15 amino acids. V dropped 4 bases and J dropped 6 bases, with 18 bases sitting between them. Germline CDR1 PRHDT, CDR2 FYEKMQ (reference sequence).

The V and J genes are TRBV11-2 and TRBJ1-2; 7 positions match TRBD1. After removal of 5 bases from V and 5 bases from J, the junction contained 14 bases not matched to a gene. The CDR3 loop spans 16 amino acids. The germline V gene encodes CDR1 SGHAT and CDR2 FQNNGV. The CDR3 DNA follows: TGTGCCAGCAGCCCGACAGGGTCTACCGCGGTTTATGGCTACACCTTC. This sequence encodes CASSPTGSTAVYGYTF. The full variable domain, with the rest looked up from reference TRBV11-2 and TRBJ1-2, is EAGVAQSPRYKIIEKRQSVAFWCNPISGHATLYWYQQILGQGPKLLIQFQNNGVVDDSQLPKDRFSAERLKGVDSTLKIQPAKLEDSAVYLCASSPTGSTAVYGYTFGSGTRLTVV.

The chain couples TRBV15 to TRBJ1-5, with D uncertain. Germline values: CDR1 LNHNV, CDR2 YYDKDF (reference sequence). The ends were cut back, 1 base at V and 6 bases at J, with 4 bases in the middle. The CDR3 totals 12 residues. The CDR3 spells CATSRGSQPQHF. CDR3 nucleotides: TGTGCCACCAGCAGAGGGAGTCAGCCCCAGCATTTT.

The chain carries TRBV27 and TRBJ1-5; D might be TRBD1 (5 bases). CDR1 and CDR2 (germline): MNHEY, SMNVEV (reference sequence). Trimming removed 8 bases from V and 4 bases from J, with 12 bases in between. CDR3 length: 13 residues. DNA for the CDR3: TGTGCCAGCGGGGACGGAGGGAATCAGCCCCAGCATTTT. The encoded protein is CASGDGGNQPQHF.

This chain links TRBV9 with TRBJ2-1; the match to TRBD2 covers 7 bases. The V gene's germline CDR1 is SGDLS and CDR2 YYNGEE. V was clipped by 5 bases and J by 4 bases; unmatched bases: 6. The CDR3 is 14 amino acids. The DNA of the CDR3 is TGTGCCAGCAGTCCCCCCGGGGGGTACAATGAGCAGTTCTTC. Its translation is CASSPPGGYNEQFF. The full variable domain, in which reference TRBV9 and TRBJ2-1 provide the parts outside the CDR3, is DSGVTQTPKHLITATGQRVTLRCSPRSGDLSVYWYQQSLDQGLQFLIQYYNGEERAKGNILERFSAQQFPDLHSELNLSSLELGDSALYFCASSPPGGYNEQFFGPGTRLTVL.

V is TRBV27 and J is TRBJ2-2; D unresolved. Germline V CDR1 and CDR2: MNHEY, SMNVEV (reference sequence). The V gene lost 10 bases and the J gene lost 2 bases, with 11 bases spanning the gap. The CDR3 is 13 residues long. The CDR3, as DNA: TGTGCCACCGGGTGGAGTAACACCGGGGAGCTGTTTTTT. It encodes CATGWSNTGELFF.

The V gene is TRBV11-2, the J gene TRBJ1-1, with a possible D match to TRBD1 (6 bases). The CDR3 consists of 13 residues. CDR1 is SGHAT, CDR2 FQNNGV, per germline. With 2 bases removed from V and 5 bases from J, the gap between germline ends came to 9 bases. CDR3 DNA: TGTGCCAGCAGCTTAACAGGGAGAACTGAAGCTTTCTTT. Residues: CASSLTGRTEAFF.

The rearrangement links TRBV4-3 to TRBJ2-3, with D perhaps TRBD1 (5 bases). Deletions cut 1 base from V and 2 bases from J, with 13 bases between. The CDR3 is made up of 16 amino acids. From germline, CDR1 is LGHNA and CDR2 YSLEER. The CDR3 here is CASSQVIDRSTDTQYF. The CDR3 nucleotides are TGCGCCAGCAGCCAAGTGATTGACAGATCCACAGATACGCAGTATTTT.

The rearrangement links TRBV11-3 to TRBJ2-6, with D uncertain. The CDR3 totals 16 residues. CDR1 and CDR2 from the germline V gene are SGHNT and YENEEA. Deletions cut 5 bases from V and 0 bases from J, with 11 bases between. The DNA for the CDR3 is TGTGCCAGCAGCCCAATTGAGAGCTCTGGGGCCAACGTCCTGACTTTC. Its translation: CASSPIESSGANVLTF.

The V and J genes are TRBV4-2 and TRBJ2-2, with D tentatively TRBD2 (6 bases). The CDR3 is 17 amino acids. Germline lookup yields CDR1 LGHNA and CDR2 YNFKEQ. V was clipped by 0 bases and J by 0 bases, with 11 bases between them. The CDR3 is CASSQDWGGANTGELFF. The CDR3 region has the DNA TGTGCCAGCAGCCAAGATTGGGGCGGGGCGAACACCGGGGAGCTGTTTTTT.

As for this clone: Other nucleotide sequences in the sample specify the same CDR3. As DNA, the CDR3 is TGTGCCAGCAGTGACTCCACTAGCGGGAGCAATGAGCAGTTCTTC. Translation gives CASSDSTSGSNEQFF. J is TRBJ2-1 and V is TRBV6-4; 11 bases agree with TRBD2. V dropped 0 bases and J dropped 6; count of bases not matched to a gene: 1. CDR1 is MRHNA and CDR2 is SNTAGT in the germline V gene. The length of the CDR3 is 15 residues.

This chain connects TRBV28 to TRBJ2-5; D may be TRBD2 (6 bases). The CDR3 runs 14 residues. Germline loops: CDR1 MDHEN, CDR2 SYDVKM. The V and J ends lost 5 bases and 5 bases respectively, with 15 bases between them. The chain's CDR3 is CASSPRRGWETQYF. The CDR3 nucleotides read TGTGCCAGCAGTCCCCGGCGGGGATGGGAGACCCAGTACTTC.

V usage is TRBV19 and J usage is TRBJ1-5; TRBD1 matches at 7 bases. The CDR3 has 13 amino acids. Trimming at V came to 8 bases and at J to 5 bases, leaving 6 bases not matched to a gene. Germline-derived CDR1 and CDR2 are LNHDA and SQIVND (reference sequence). CDR3 nucleotide sequence: TGTGCCAGTTCCGACAGGGAGTATCAGCCCCAGCATTTT. Translated: CASSDREYQPQHF.

The gene calls are TRBV27 and TRBJ1-2; 9 bases are shared with TRBD1. This CDR3 comprises 15 residues. V was clipped by 2 bases and J by 3 bases; unmatched bases: 4. Germline CDR1 MNHEY, CDR2 SMNVEV (reference sequence). The DNA of the CDR3 is TGTGCCAGCAGTTTAGTTGGGACAGGGCACTATGGCTACACCTTC. This codes for CASSLVGTGHYGYTF.

The chain joins TRBV7-6 to TRBJ1-3, with D possibly TRBD1 on 5 matching bases. V was clipped by 2 bases and J by 3 bases, with 8 bases between them. Germline-derived CDR1 and CDR2 are SGHVS and FNYEAQ. There are 14 residues in the CDR3. The CDR3 spells CASSLSGVGNTIYF. The CDR3 nucleotides are TGTGCCAGCAGCTTATCGGGGGTTGGAAACACCATATATTTT.

This clone is labeled as medium-sized. Other nucleotide sequences from this sample produce the same CDR3. The chain is built from TRBV6-1 and TRBJ2-3, with 14 bases lining up with TRBD2. With V trimmed by 4 bases and J by 4 bases, 1 base remained unmatched. Germline values: CDR1 MNHNS, CDR2 SASEGT. CDR3 length: 15 amino acids. In DNA form, the CDR3 reads TGTGCCAGCAGTGGACTAGCGGGGGGGCCAGATACGCAGTATTTT. Translation gives CASSGLAGGPDTQYF.

The J gene is TRBJ1-5, the V gene TRBV12-2. TRBV12-2 is listed as a pseudogene. This CDR3 spans 14 amino acids. CDR3 coding DNA: TGTGCAAGTCGTTTAAAACCGCAGCGCCAGCCCCAGCATTTT. Translated: CASRLKPQRQPQHF.

The CDR3 DNA sequence: TGCGCCAGCAGGCCACTAGCGGAAGAACGCGAGCAGTACTTC. It translates to CASRPLAEEREQYF. The V call is TRBV4-1, the J call TRBJ2-7; 8 bases map to TRBD2. The germline gives CDR1 MGHRA, CDR2 YSYEKL. The length of the CDR3 is 14 residues. Losses at the gene ends were 6 bases for V and 6 bases for J; bases not matched to a gene: 10.